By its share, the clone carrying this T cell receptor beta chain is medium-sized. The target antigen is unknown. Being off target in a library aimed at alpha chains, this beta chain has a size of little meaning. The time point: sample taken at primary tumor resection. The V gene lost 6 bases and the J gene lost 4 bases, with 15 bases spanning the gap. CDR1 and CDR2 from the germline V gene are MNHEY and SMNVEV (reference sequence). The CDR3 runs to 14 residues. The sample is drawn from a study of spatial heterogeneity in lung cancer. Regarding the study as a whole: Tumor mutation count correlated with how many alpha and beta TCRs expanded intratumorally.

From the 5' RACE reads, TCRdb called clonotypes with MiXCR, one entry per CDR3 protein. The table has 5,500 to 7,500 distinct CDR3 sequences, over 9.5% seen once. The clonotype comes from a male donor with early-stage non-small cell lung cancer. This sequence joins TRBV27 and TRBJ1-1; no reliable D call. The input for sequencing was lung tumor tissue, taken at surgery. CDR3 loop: CASRYRNPTTEAFF. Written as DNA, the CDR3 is TGTGCCAGCAGATATCGTAACCCCACCACTGAAGCTTTCTTT.